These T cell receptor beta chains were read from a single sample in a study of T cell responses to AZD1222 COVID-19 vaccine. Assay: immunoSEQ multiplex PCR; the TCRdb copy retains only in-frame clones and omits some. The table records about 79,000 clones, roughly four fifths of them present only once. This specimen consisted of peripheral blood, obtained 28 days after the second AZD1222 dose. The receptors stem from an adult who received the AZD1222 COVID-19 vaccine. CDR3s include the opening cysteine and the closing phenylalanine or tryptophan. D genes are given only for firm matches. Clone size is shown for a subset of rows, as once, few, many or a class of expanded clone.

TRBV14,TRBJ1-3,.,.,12,TGTGCCAGCAGGTCACAGGGAAACACCATATATTTT,CASRSQGNTIYF
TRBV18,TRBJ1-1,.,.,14,TGTGCCAGCTCACCACAGGGAATGAACACTGAAGCTTTCTTT,CASSPQGMNTEAFF
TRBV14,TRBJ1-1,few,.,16,TGTGCCAGCAGCCAAGATAACGCACCCGGGGACACTGAAGCTTTCTTT,CASSQDNAPGDTEAFF
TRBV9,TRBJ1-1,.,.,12,TGTGCCAGCAGCGTCGGCAGTTCTGAAGCTTTCTTT,CASSVGSSEAFF
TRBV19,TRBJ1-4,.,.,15,TGTGCCAGTAGTATAGTCGGGGGTACTAATGAAAAACTGTTTTTT,CASSIVGGTNEKLFF
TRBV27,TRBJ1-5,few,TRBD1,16,TGTGCCAGCAGTCCAGCCGGGACAGGGGGCTGGCAGCCCCAGCATTTT,CASSPAGTGGWQPQHF
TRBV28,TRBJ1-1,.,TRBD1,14,TGTGCCAGCAGTCCAGGACAGGCCCGCACTGGAGCTTTCTTT,CASSPGQARTGAFF
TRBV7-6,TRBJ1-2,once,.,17,TGTGCCAGCAGCCCACGTGGGGGGAGGATAAATCTCTATGGCTACACCTTC,CASSPRGGRINLYGYTF
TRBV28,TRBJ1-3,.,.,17,TGTGCCAGCAGCCCAACCTTGGGGCAGCTCCAGGGAAACACCATATATTTT,CASSPTLGQLQGNTIYF
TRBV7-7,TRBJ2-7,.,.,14,TGTGCCAGCAGCCCCGACGGGATCCCTCGGGAGCAGTACTTC,CASSPDGIPREQYF
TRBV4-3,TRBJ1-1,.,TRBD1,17,TGCGCCAGCAGTTCCTCGGGAGGGGGCGGATCGTGGACTGAAGCTTTCTTT,CASSSSGGGGSWTEAFF
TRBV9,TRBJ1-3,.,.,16,TGTGCCAGCAGCACCCGGGCTCCTCTTCGGGGAAACACCATATATTTT,CASSTRAPLRGNTIYF
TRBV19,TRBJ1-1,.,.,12,TGTGCCAGTAGGGGGGAGGTCACTGAAGCTTTCTTT,CASRGEVTEAFF
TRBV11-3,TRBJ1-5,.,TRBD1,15,TGTGTTTGCCGGGGCAGGGGGCGCGGGAATCAGCCCCAGCATTTT,CVCRGRGRGNQPQHF
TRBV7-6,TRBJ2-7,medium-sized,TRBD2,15,TGTGCCAGCAGCGAAGCCGGGACTACGACCTACGAGCAGTACTTC,CASSEAGTTTYEQYF
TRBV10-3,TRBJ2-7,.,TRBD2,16,TGTGCCATCAGGCCGACTAGCGGGAGGACGGGATACGAGCAGTACTTC,CAIRPTSGRTGYEQYF
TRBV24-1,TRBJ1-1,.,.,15,TGTGCCACCAGTGATGGGGATAGGAGGTACACTGAAGCTTTCTTT,CATSDGDRRYTEAFF
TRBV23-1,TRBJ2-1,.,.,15,TGCGCCAGCAGTCCCCAAAGGGGCTCCCAGGAGAATAAGTTCTTC,CASSPQRGSQENKFF